The rows below give T cell receptor beta chains drawn from one sample of a study of cytomegalovirus exposure and HLA in healthy donors. Measured with immunoSEQ multiplex PCR; TCRdb has only the in-frame clones, and not every one. The sample data list approximately 120,000 clones. Sequenced sample: PBMCs. The receptors come from a man aged 30 to 45 in good health and CMV-seronegative. CDR3s include the opening cysteine and the closing phenylalanine or tryptophan. The D gene is left open where the match is weak.

TRBJ1-1,TRBD1,TRBV28,TGTGCCAGCAGTCAGGGACAGGCGATTACAAACACTGAAGCTTTCTTT,CASSQGQAITNTEAFF
TRBJ2-2,TRBD2,TRBV11-2,TGTGCCAGCAGCTTCGGGAGGGCGAACACCGGGGAGCTGTTTTTT,CASSFGRANTGELFF
TRBJ1-1,NA,TRBV19,TGTGCCAGTAGTACCCGATTGACAGTGGGGAACACTGAAGCTTTCTTT,CASSTRLTVGNTEAFF
TRBJ1-1,TRBD1,TRBV11-2,TGTGCCAGCAGCACATCGACAGGGGGAACTGAAGCTTTCTTT,CASSTSTGGTEAFF
TRBJ2-3,NA,TRBV15,TGTGCCACCAGCAGAGATAACGGGGTCAGCACAGATACGCAGTATTTT,CATSRDNGVSTDTQYF
TRBJ1-4,NA,TRBV28,TGTGCCAGCACCATAGGGGGTAATGAAAAACTGTTTTTT,CASTIGGNEKLFF
TRBJ2-4,NA,TRBV21-1,TGTGCCAGCAGCAAAGCGAGGAGCGGAGCCAAAAACATTCAGTACTTC,CASSKARSGAKNIQYF
TRBJ1-4,TRBD1,TRBV6-1,TGTGCCAGCAGTGGCAGGACAGGAAGAGATGAAAAACTGTTTTTT,CASSGRTGRDEKLFF
TRBJ2-7,TRBD2,TRBV28,TGTGCCAGCAGCACGGGACTAGGGAACTACGAGCAGTACTTC,CASSTGLGNYEQYF
TRBJ1-2,NA,TRBV5-1,TGCGCCAGCAGCTTGGATCGGGGGGGCTATGGCTACACCTTC,CASSLDRGGYGYTF
TRBJ2-1,TRBD2,TRBV10-2,TGCGCCAGCACACCTAGCGGGGGCCGCGAGCAGTTCTTC,CASTPSGGREQFF
TRBJ1-1,NA,TRBV5-1,TGCGCCAGCAGCTTGTCAGGGAGGGGCACTGAAGCTTTCTTT,CASSLSGRGTEAFF
TRBJ2-3,NA,TRBV5-4,TGTGCCAGCAGCTCCCAGAAGGGAGTTGGAGATACGCAGTATTTT,CASSSQKGVGDTQYF
TRBJ2-2,NA,TRBV7-9,TGTGCCAGCAGCTTGGGACAGAACACCGGGGAGCTGTTTTTT,CASSLGQNTGELFF
TRBJ2-2,TRBD1,TRBV7-8,TGTGCCAGCAGCCGCCGGGACAGGGGACTTGGAACCGGGGAGCTGTTTTTT,CASSRRDRGLGTGELFF
TRBJ2-7,NA,TRBV11-2,TGTGCCAGCAGCTTAGATGGAAGGGACTTACAGTACTTC,CASSLDGRDLQYF
TRBJ1-2,NA,TRBV7-8,TGTGCCAGCGGGCCGCGAATTCCTAACTATGGCTACACCTTC,CASGPRIPNYGYTF
TRBJ1-1,NA,TRBV2,TGTGCCAGCACCTTGGGAGAAATAGCTGAAGCTTTCTTT,CASTLGEIAEAFF
TRBJ1-1,TRBD1,TRBV7-3,TGTGCCAGCAGCTCGACAGGGGAAACTGAAGCTTTCTTT,CASSSTGETEAFF
TRBJ2-1,NA,TRBV5-4,TGTGCCAGCAGCCCCGGACTATCGGGCTCCTACAATGAGCAGTTCTTC,CASSPGLSGSYNEQFF
TRBJ2-7,NA,TRBV28,TGTGCCAGCAGTTCCTCCTGGGGGGAATCCTACGAGCAGTACTTC,CASSSSWGESYEQYF
TRBJ1-1,NA,TRBV5-4,TGTGCCAGCAGCTTGAACGTCCGGGACACTGAAGCTTTCTTT,CASSLNVRDTEAFF
TRBJ1-4,NA,TRBV19,TGTGCCAGTAGCGAACAGCCCAGGGGTAATCTGTTTTTT,CASSEQPRGNLFF
TRBJ2-1,TRBD2,TRBV4-1,TGCGCCAGCAGACAGGAGGGAGGACTAGCGGGAGAGGGTGAGCAGTTCTTC,CASRQEGGLAGEGEQFF
TRBJ2-5,TRBD1,TRBV30,TGTGCCTGGAGTGGCGCCAGGGGGGAGACCCAGTACTTC,CAWSGARGETQYF
TRBJ1-5,NA,TRBV6-5,TGTGCCAGCAGCTTCGCAAGGGGCCCAGGATGGCCCCAGCATTTT,CASSFARGPGWPQHF
TRBJ2-1,TRBD1,TRBV27,TGTGCCAGCAGCAGGGGGCAGGGGGAGCAGTTCTTC,CASSRGQGEQFF
TRBJ1-5,NA,TRBV4-2,TGTGCCAGCAGCCAACCTGGGGCACCTACAAATCAGCCCCAGCATTTT,CASSQPGAPTNQPQHF
TRBJ1-1,NA,TRBV4-1,TGCGCCAGCAGCCACAAGATGGGGGCATTATACACTGAAGCTTTCTTT,CASSHKMGALYTEAFF
TRBJ2-7,TRBD2,TRBV5-4,TGTGCCAGCAGCTTGGGACTAGCGGGAGAATACGAGCAGTACTTC,CASSLGLAGEYEQYF
TRBJ1-5,NA,TRBV28,TGTGCCAGCAGTTTATTTAATTACTATAGCAATCAGCCCCAGCATTTT,CASSLFNYYSNQPQHF
TRBJ2-7,NA,TRBV4-3,TGCGCCAGCAGCCAAGTGGACAGTCAGGACGAGCAGTACTTC,CASSQVDSQDEQYF
TRBJ2-2,TRBD2,TRBV19,TGTGCCACCGGGACTAGCGGGAGAAGGGGTGGGACCGGGGAGCTGTTTTTT,CATGTSGRRGGTGELFF
TRBJ2-7,NA,TRBV9,TGTGCCAGCGGGAGGAATCTAGTTTTCTACGAGCAGTACTTC,CASGRNLVFYEQYF
TRBJ1-1,TRBD1,TRBV29-1,TGCAGCGTCTCTACGTCACAGGGGTGGACTGAAGCTTTCTTT,CSVSTSQGWTEAFF
TRBJ2-2,NA,TRBV28,TGTGCCAGCAGTTCAGTAGGGGTCGGGGAGCTGTTTTTT,CASSSVGVGELFF
TRBJ2-5,NA,TRBV2,TGTGCCAGCAGCCCCCAATGGCAGGGACAAGAGACCCAGTACTTC,CASSPQWQGQETQYF
TRBJ2-1,TRBD2,TRBV11-3,TGTGCCAGCAGCCGCGGGGGCTCCTACAATGAGCAGTTCTTC,CASSRGGSYNEQFF
TRBJ2-3,TRBD2,TRBV30,TGTGCCTGGACCCCCGGGGGGGGCGGAAGTTTAGAGGGCACAGATACGCAGTATTTT,CAWTPGGGGSLEGTDTQYF
TRBJ2-7,TRBD1,TRBV18,TGTGCCAGCTCACCTTCCGGGACAGGGACCTACGAGCAGTACTTC,CASSPSGTGTYEQYF
TRBJ2-2,NA,TRBV2,TGTGCCAGCAGGGAGGAAGCCGCCGGGGAGCTGTTTTTT,CASREEAAGELFF
TRBJ2-2,TRBD1,TRBV6-1,TGTGCCAGCAGTGTTACCGGGACAGGGGATTACACCGGGGAGCTGTTTTTT,CASSVTGTGDYTGELFF
TRBJ2-3,NA,TRBV6-5,TGTGCCAGCAGTTCGACAGGCGAGTGGGGCACAGATACGCAGTATTTT,CASSSTGEWGTDTQYF
TRBJ2-3,NA,TRBV30,TGTGCCTGGAGTGTATATTGGGCCGCTAGCACAGATACGCAGTATTTT,CAWSVYWAASTDTQYF
TRBJ1-2,NA,TRBV19,TGTGCCAGTAGTATTCGTATCCCTACCTATGGCTACACCTTC,CASSIRIPTYGYTF
TRBJ2-3,TRBD1,TRBV6-1,TGTGCCAGCAGTGACGGACAGGGGGCAAATACAGATACGCAGTATTTT,CASSDGQGANTDTQYF
TRBJ1-5,TRBD1,TRBV4-1,TGCGCCAGCAGCCACGAGTTAGGGACAGAGAGCAATCAGCCCCAGCATTTT,CASSHELGTESNQPQHF
TRBJ2-3,TRBD2,TRBV9,TGTGCCAGCAGCGTAGCTACGGGGACTAGCGGGAGAACAGATACGCAGTATTTT,CASSVATGTSGRTDTQYF
TRBJ2-1,TRBD2,TRBV5-1,TGCGCCAGCAGGCCGGGACTAGCGGGAGACAATGAGCAGTTCTTC,CASRPGLAGDNEQFF
TRBJ1-4,NA,TRBV11-2,TGTGCCAGCTCCAGGCCTGGTGGAAAACTGTTTTTT,CASSRPGGKLFF
TRBJ2-3,NA,TRBV19,TGTGCCAGTAGCCCGGGGAGGCCGAACACAGATACGCAGTATTTT,CASSPGRPNTDTQYF
TRBJ1-1,NA,TRBV27,TGTGCCAGCAGTCCCCGGACAGACCGTGAAGCTTTCTTT,CASSPRTDREAFF
TRBJ2-7,NA,TRBV5-1,TGCGCCAGCAGCGACGGGAACGACGACGAGCAGTACTTC,CASSDGNDDEQYF
TRBJ2-3,NA,TRBV5-6,TGTGCCAGCAGCCAGATTAGGCGGGCGGCTAGCACAGATACGCAGTATTTT,CASSQIRRAASTDTQYF
TRBJ2-7,TRBD1,TRBV19,TGTGCCAGTAGCCCCACGCACACAGGGGAAAGATACGAGCAGTACTTC,CASSPTHTGERYEQYF